A single sample gave rise to the 8 T cell receptor beta chains below, sequenced in a study of CD8+ T cells in alopecia areata. Described treatment: oral pan-JAK inhibitor, 5-10 mg twice daily. Investigators isolated RNA and reverse transcribed it into cDNA to act as the sequencing template. Profiling relied on immunoSEQ multiplex PCR, and the TCRdb table lists in-frame clones only, not all of them. The sample lists more than 95,000 clones, 50% to 75% seen once, with around 30% in the top ten. The sequences come from CD8+ T cells sorted from blood, collected at week 4, from a patient treated with tofacitinib. These receptors were obtained from a human donor with alopecia areata.

The chain has TRBV10-2 and TRBJ2-3, with no clear D. The CDR3 consists of 11 residues. Trimming cost V 3 bases and J 4 bases, with 2 bases left between them. Germline CDR1 WSHSY, CDR2 SAAADI. The CDR3 coding sequence is TGCGCCAGCAGTGATGCAGATACGCAGTATTTT. It translates to CASSDADTQYF.

The chain is built from TRBV4-1 and TRBJ2-3, with 7 bases fitting TRBD2. The CDR3 contains 16 residues. Trimming cost V 3 bases and J 3 bases; bases outside gene matches: 9. Germline assignment: CDR1 MGHRA and CDR2 YSYEKL. CDR3 nucleotide sequence: TGCGCCAGCAGCCACTACGCGGGGGAGAGAACAGATACGCAGTATTTT. It codes for CASSHYAGERTDTQYF.

The CDR3 sequence is CAWAQIDRGRNTGELFF. In DNA, the CDR3 is TGTGCCTGGGCCCAAATAGACAGGGGACGGAACACCGGGGAGCTGTTTTTT. The chain couples TRBV30 to TRBJ2-2, with 8 positions matching TRBD1. Looked up from germline, CDR1 is GTSNPN and CDR2 is SVGIG (reference sequence). The CDR3 totals 17 residues. The V segment lost 5 bases and the J segment 1 base; nucleotides outside the gene matches: 12.

There are a few counts of this clone. V gene TRBV29-1 combines with J gene TRBJ1-1, with unresolved D. The CDR3 runs to 10 residues. The V end was cut by 3 bases, the J end by 5 bases, with 4 bases between. In germline, CDR1 is SQVTM, CDR2 ANQGSEA. CDR3 coding DNA: TGCAGCGTTGAGGTGACTGAAGCTTTCTTT. Protein: CSVEVTEAFF.

The CDR3 spells CAWSVPGRASYEQYF. The DNA of the CDR3 is TGTGCCTGGAGTGTACCGGGGAGGGCCTCCTACGAGCAGTACTTC. The rearrangement uses TRBV30 and TRBJ2-7; TRBD2 matches 7 bases. V trimming: 0 bases; J trimming: 0 bases; junction bases outside the gene matches: 5. This CDR3 is built from 15 residues. Germline CDR1 and CDR2: GTSNPN and SVGIG (reference sequence).

The genes are TRBV7-9 and TRBJ2-2, with D possibly being TRBD2 (6 bases). With 4 bases removed from V and 6 bases from J, the gap between germline ends came to 15 bases. Germline CDR1 and CDR2: SEHNR and FQNEAQ (reference sequence). This CDR3 comprises 15 residues. CDR3 sequence reads: CASSSTGEVAGELFF. In DNA form, the CDR3 reads TGTGCCAGCAGCTCGACTGGGGAGGTCGCCGGGGAGCTGTTTTTT.

The chain joins TRBV30 to TRBJ2-3; no clear D. The CDR3 extends over 12 amino acids. Per the germline V gene, CDR1 is GTSNPN and CDR2 is SVGIG (reference sequence). V lost 1 base and J lost 6, with 8 bases in between. CDR3 sequence reads: CAWSGPVDTQYF. DNA of the CDR3: TGTGCCTGGAGTGGACCAGTTGATACGCAGTATTTT.

The rearrangement links TRBV30 to TRBJ2-1; TRBD2 matches at 11 bases. This CDR3 is 12 amino acids long. The germline CDR1 and CDR2 sequences are GTSNPN and SVGIG (reference sequence). Unmatched junction bases numbered 3, after V lost 2 bases and J lost 12 bases. The CDR3 bases are TGTGCCTGGAGTACTGGACTAGCGGGGCAGTTCTTC. Translation: CAWSTGLAGQFF.